This T cell receptor beta chain was retrieved from a study of blood T cells in healthy people across ages. This clonotype was detected only once. The antigen is not known. This CDR3 contains 21 residues. V trimming: 5 bases; J trimming: 2 bases; junction bases outside the gene matches: 23. Looked up from germline, CDR1 is ENHRY and CDR2 is SYGVKD. The second PCR ran about 7 to 12 cycles with a sample-barcoded 5' primer and J-beta primers. All samples yielded 3 million or more CDR3-containing paired-end reads. TCRdb independently ran MiXCR on the 5' RACE reads; one entry per CDR3 protein. There are 650,000 to 1,000,000 distinct CDR3 sequences in the sample; under 40% occur only once, and 10% to 15% lies in the top ten. Study-wide results and caveats: Donor CMV status, an unknown factor, possibly confounded changes in expanded clonotypes.

Each donor gave approximately 9.7 milliliters of peripheral blood. Each sample gave at least 7 million isolated PBMCs. The genes are TRBV10-3 and TRBJ2-3; 9 nucleotides match TRBD2. This clonotype was obtained from a man between 18 and 29 years old in good health. Sequencing was done on a sample of blood. CDR3 sequence: CAISSRGGGVVIQRNTDTQYF. For the CDR3, the DNA is TGTGCCATCAGTTCCCGGGGCGGGGGGGTAGTGATCCAACGCAACACAGATACGCAGTATTTT.